One and the same sample provided the 31 T cell receptor beta chains below, sequenced in a study of T cell repertoires in cytomegalovirus infection. These receptors' targets are unknown. MiXCR was run by TCRdb on the reads, yielding one entry per CDR3 protein. Of a few hundred thousand distinct CDR3 sequences listed, about 35% are singletons. This specimen was cultured PBMCs, taken from culture after CMV antigen stimulation. The receptors originated from a human donor in good health (CMV status not recorded). Some clones in this sample may be carry-over from other donors' samples.

The V gene is TRBV7-8, the J gene TRBJ2-5; the D is unclear. Germline CDR1 and CDR2: SGHVS and FQNEAQ. V was cut by 1 base and J by 0 bases, with 9 bases left in between. The CDR3 runs to 15 residues. The DNA for the CDR3 is TGTGCCAGCAGCTTAGAGGCAGGCCACCAAGAGACCCAGTACTTC. It is translated as CASSLEAGHQETQYF.

The chain uses TRBV4-2 and TRBJ1-6; D remains ambiguous. CDR1 is LGHNA, CDR2 YNFKEQ, per germline. V was cut by 1 base and J by 6 bases, with 10 bases left in between. The CDR3 spans 15 residues. CDR3 DNA: TGTGCCAGCAGCCAAGGTTTGGAAATTAATTCACCCCTCCACTTT. It translates to CASSQGLEINSPLHF.

The rearrangement uses TRBV28 and TRBJ2-7; possibly TRBD1 or TRBD2 for D (5 bases each). The germline V gene has CDR1 MDHEN and CDR2 SYDVKM. The CDR3 spans 12 residues. Trimming removed 5 bases at V and 7 bases at J, with 12 bases between. The CDR3 DNA is TGTGCCAGCAGTACTGGGGGTAGGGAGCAGTACTTC. Its translation: CASSTGGREQYF.

V is TRBV7-9 and J is TRBJ1-3, with TRBD1 identical over 9 bases. Per the germline V gene, CDR1 is SEHNR and CDR2 is FQNEAQ (reference sequence). This CDR3 comprises 18 residues. V lost 4 bases and J lost 1; bases outside the gene matches: 11. The CDR3 region is CASSSTGGIDSSGNTIYF. The CDR3 coding sequence is TGTGCCAGCAGCTCGACAGGGGGAATTGACTCATCTGGAAACACCATATATTTT. The variable domain in full, completed from reference TRBV7-9 and TRBJ1-3, reads DTGVSQNPRHKITKRGQNVTFRCDPISEHNRLYWYRQTLGQGPEFLTYFQNEAQLEKSRLLSDRFSAERPKGSFSTLEIQRTEQGDSAMYLCASSSTGGIDSSGNTIYFGEGSWLTVV.

V and J are TRBV28 and TRBJ1-1, with 9 bases that match TRBD1. The CDR3 is 15 amino acids. Germline assignment: CDR1 MDHEN and CDR2 SYDVKM. V was pared by 5 bases and J by 6 bases, with 10 bases of the junction left unmatched. The CDR3 sequence: CASSPLRDRESEAFF. The DNA of the CDR3 is TGTGCCAGCAGTCCACTCCGGGACAGGGAATCTGAAGCTTTCTTT.

The rearrangement uses TRBV7-9 and TRBJ1-2; D is unresolved. Trimming shortened V by 8 bases and J by 0 bases, and 16 bases separated the two germline ends. Germline V CDR1 and CDR2: SEHNR, FQNEAQ (reference sequence). The CDR3 loop spans 15 amino acids. The DNA for the CDR3 is TGTGCCAGCGACATCCAACAGCTTTCTAACTATGGCTACACCTTC. Translation gives CASDIQQLSNYGYTF.

This clonotype was picked up a small number of times. The chain combines TRBV7-3 with TRBJ2-2, with a possible D match to TRBD1 (6 bases). In germline, CDR1 is SGHTA, CDR2 FQGTGA. The CDR3 contains 14 residues. The ends were cut back, 6 bases at V and 4 bases at J, with 12 bases in the middle. The CDR3 DNA sequence: TGTGCCAGCAGAAAAGGACAGTCCACCGGGGAGCTGTTTTTT. Translating gives CASRKGQSTGELFF.

The gene calls are TRBV7-3 and TRBJ1-2; D possibly corresponds to TRBD1 (6 bases). The CDR3 spans 16 residues. The germline CDR1 and CDR2 sequences are SGHTA and FQGTGA. Trimming removed 4 bases from V and 8 bases from J, with 23 bases in between. This CDR3 is CASSSWARQGKGGYTF. In DNA form, the CDR3 reads TGTGCCAGCAGCTCATGGGCCCGGCAGGGGAAAGGCGGCTACACCTTC.

V and J are TRBV7-9 and TRBJ2-5; D ambiguous. Trimming removed 6 bases at V and 3 bases at J, with 8 bases between. The CDR3 contains 12 residues. Germline CDR1 reads SEHNR; CDR2 reads FQNEAQ (reference sequence). The CDR3 is CASSEIKETQYF. DNA for the CDR3: TGTGCCAGCAGTGAAATAAAAGAGACCCAGTACTTC.

The chain combines TRBV7-2 with TRBJ2-4; no clear D. Germline CDR1 reads SGHTA; CDR2 reads FQGNSA. V lost 5 bases to trimming and J lost 6 bases, with 8 bases between them. CDR3 length: 12 amino acids. The CDR3 reads CASSQPGNIQYF. The CDR3 DNA is TGTGCCAGCAGCCAACCCGGAAACATTCAGTACTTC.

This clonotype was observed a few times. V usage is TRBV3-1 and J usage is TRBJ2-7, with D possibly TRBD1 on 6 matching bases. Trimming shortened V by 8 bases and J by 0 bases, and 17 bases separated the two germline ends. The CDR3 loop spans 15 amino acids. In germline, CDR1 is LGHDT, CDR2 YNNKEL (reference sequence). CDR3 sequence: CASFCGQGSSYEQYV. The DNA for the CDR3 is TGTGCCAGCTTTTGTGGGCAGGGGAGCTCCTACGAGCAGTACGTC.

This rearrangement joins TRBV7-3 to TRBJ1-1; D unclear. Germline V CDR1 and CDR2: SGHTA, FQGTGA. V was clipped by 5 bases and J by 11 bases, with 12 bases between them. This CDR3 region has 11 residues. The CDR3 is CASSPRADAFF. CDR3 bases: TGTGCCAGCAGCCCTCGGGCCGACGCTTTCTTT.

This clonotype has ten or more counts. The V and J genes are TRBV7-2 and TRBJ1-6, with a weak D call TRBD1 (6 bases). With 3 bases removed from V and 0 bases from J, the gap between germline ends came to 12 bases. The CDR3 spans 17 residues. CDR1 is SGHTA and CDR2 is FQGNSA in the germline V gene. The CDR3 nucleotides read TGTGCCAGCAGCTTTCCCCGAGGGGGCTCCTATAATTCACCCCTCCACTTT. This codes for CASSFPRGGSYNSPLHF.

This clonotype was counted ten times or more. This chain uses TRBV7-2 with TRBJ2-1; 7 positions agree with TRBD2. Germline CDR1 and CDR2: SGHTA and FQGNSA. V lost 7 bases, J lost 0 bases, and 9 bases stayed unmatched. The CDR3 spans 16 residues. The CDR3 spells CASTDLGGSSYNEQFF. CDR3 coding DNA: TGTGCCAGCACCGACTTGGGCGGGAGCTCCTACAATGAGCAGTTCTTC. The full variable domain, in which reference TRBV7-2 and TRBJ2-1 provide the parts outside the CDR3, is GAGVSQSPSNKVTEKGKDVELRCDPISGHTALYWYRQSLGQGLEFLIYFQGNSAPDKSGLPSDRFSAERTGGSVSTLTIQRTQQEDSAVYLCASTDLGGSSYNEQFFGPGTRLTVL.

This chain uses TRBV7-2 with TRBJ2-7; 8 nucleotides line up with TRBD2. V lost 7 bases to trimming and J lost 6 bases; unmatched junction nucleotides: 17. Germline CDR1 and CDR2: SGHTA and FQGNSA. This CDR3 region has 16 residues. The CDR3 spells CASTTKGAGAPTEQYF. The CDR3, as DNA: TGTGCCAGCACCACGAAGGGAGCGGGAGCCCCGACCGAGCAGTACTTC.

This clonotype has just a few counts. V gene TRBV7-2 combines with J gene TRBJ2-2; D is undetermined. The length of the CDR3 is 12 residues. Between the trimmed V and J ends, which lost 5 bases and 7 bases, there was a span of 8 bases. Germline V gene sequence: CDR1 SGHTA, CDR2 FQGNSA. CDR3 loop: CASSTYGGELFF. DNA for the CDR3: TGTGCCAGCAGCACCTATGGCGGGGAGCTGTTTTTT.

J is TRBJ1-2 and V is TRBV20-1, with 12 positions matching TRBD1. The V gene's germline CDR1 is DFQATT and CDR2 SNEGSKA (reference sequence). CDR3 length equals 14 residues. Trimming cost V 5 bases and J 8 bases; bases outside gene matches: 9. The CDR3 region has the DNA TGCAGTGCTGAGAACCGGGACAGGGGGCTGGGCTACACCTTC. Translation: CSAENRDRGLGYTF.

The CDR3 loop reads CASSPPPSGIAKNIQYF. CDR3 sequence (DNA): TGTGCCAGCAGCCCGCCCCCTAGCGGAATAGCCAAAAACATTCAGTACTTC. The chain carries TRBV7-2 and TRBJ2-4; 7 bases match TRBD2. The CDR3 sequence is 17 residues long. V lost 5 bases and J lost 0; bases outside the gene matches: 10. Germline assignment: CDR1 SGHTA and CDR2 FQGNSA.

This chain joins TRBV28 and TRBJ1-5; 11 positions match TRBD1. The CDR3 spans 16 residues. The ends lost 4 bases at V and 6 bases at J; junction bases unmatched: 8. The V gene's germline CDR1 is MDHEN and CDR2 SYDVKM. CDR3 bases: TGTGCCAGCAGTTCTATAGGACAGGGGGCCAGTCAGCCCCAGCATTTT. This gives the protein CASSSIGQGASQPQHF.

This clonotype was detected a few times. The chain uses TRBV6-2 or TRBV6-3 and TRBJ2-2; 13 bases are shared with TRBD2. The CDR3 has 15 amino acids. The J segment lost 6 bases and the V segment lost 7 bases, leaving 5 bases of the junction unmatched. Germline CDR1 reads MNHEY; CDR2 reads SVGEGT. CDR3 in amino acids: CASTGTSGMAGELFF. The CDR3 DNA sequence: TGTGCCAGCACGGGGACTAGCGGGATGGCCGGGGAGCTGTTTTTT.

The V and J genes are TRBV20-1 and TRBJ2-5; 10 bases align to TRBD1. This CDR3 contains 15 residues. The germline CDR1 and CDR2 sequences are DFQATT and SNEGSKA (reference sequence). The V segment lost 2 bases and the J segment 4 bases; nucleotides outside the gene matches: 7. CDR3 nucleotide sequence: TGCAGTGCTAGACGATGGGACAGGGGAGGAGAGACCCAGTACTTC. Its protein product is CSARRWDRGGETQYF.

This clonotype has a handful of counts. The rearrangement links TRBV7-2 to TRBJ1-5, with D unresolved. CDR1 is SGHTA, CDR2 FQGNSA, per germline. This CDR3 comprises 14 residues. Trimming stripped 6 bases from V and 5 bases from J, with 14 bases between. The CDR3 DNA reads TGTGCCAGCAGTTTCGATTACCTGGATCAGCCCCAGCATTTT. It encodes CASSFDYLDQPQHF.

The rearrangement links TRBV7-8 to TRBJ1-3, with D uncertain. The CDR3 contains 15 residues. Between the trimmed V and J ends, which lost 1 base and 7 bases, there was a span of 14 bases. Germline V CDR1 and CDR2: SGHVS, FQNEAQ. CDR3: CASSLEGSFENTIYF. The CDR3 DNA reads TGTGCCAGCAGCTTAGAGGGTTCTTTCGAGAACACCATATATTTT.

There are a few counts of this clonotype. The chain recombines TRBV7-9 with TRBJ1-5, with D possibly matching TRBD1 (5 bases). V lost 5 bases and J lost 6, with 14 bases in between. The germline CDR1 and CDR2 sequences are SEHNR and FQNEAQ (reference sequence). CDR3 size: 14 residues. Written as DNA, the CDR3 is TGTGCCAGCAGCGTCCAGGGAATCGCTCAGCCCCAGCATTTT. Its translation: CASSVQGIAQPQHF.

This clonotype has a count of ten or more. This chain joins TRBV4-1 and TRBJ2-1, with TRBD2 matching over 12 bases. The CDR3 is 15 amino acids. CDR1 MGHRA and CDR2 YSYEKL come from the germline V gene. V shed 1 base and J 7 bases; nucleotides not matched to a gene: 2. The CDR3 region is CASSQGLAGVNEQFF. Written as DNA, the CDR3 is TGCGCCAGCAGCCAAGGACTAGCGGGAGTTAATGAGCAGTTCTTC.

In this sample, this clonotype turned up a few times. V gene TRBV6-1 combines with J gene TRBJ2-5, with a weak D call TRBD2 (5 bases). The germline CDR1 and CDR2 sequences are MNHNS and SASEGT. With 5 bases removed from V and 1 base from J, the gap between germline ends came to 8 bases. This CDR3 contains 13 residues. The CDR3 DNA follows: TGTGCCAGCAGTCCGACTATCCAAGAGACCCAGTACTTC. As protein: CASSPTIQETQYF.

This clonotype has at least ten counts. The chain carries TRBV20-1 and TRBJ2-2, with TRBD2 matching 12 bases. The CDR3 has 17 residues. The germline CDR1 and CDR2 sequences are DFQATT and SNEGSKA (reference sequence). Losses at the gene ends were 3 bases for V and 3 bases for J; bases not matched to a gene: 8. CDR3 in DNA: TGCAGTGCTAGCACACTAGCGGGAGGCAGCCACACCGGGGAGCTGTTTTTT. It yields the protein CSASTLAGGSHTGELFF.

This clonotype occurred a few times. The V and J genes are TRBV11-3 and TRBJ2-1; 7 positions agree with TRBD1. Per germline, CDR1 SGHNT and CDR2 YENEEA. CDR3 length: 15 amino acids. V lost 2 bases to trimming and J lost 10 bases; unmatched junction nucleotides: 11. In nucleotides, the CDR3 is TGTGCCAGCAGCTTACGAGGCACAGGGGTTGGCGAGCAGTTCTTC. Translated, it gives CASSLRGTGVGEQFF.

In this sample, this clonotype turned up a few times. The genes are TRBV11-3 and TRBJ1-6; possible D gene TRBD1, 5 bases. CDR3 length equals 17 residues. Trimming stripped 0 bases from V and 3 bases from J, with 12 bases between. The V gene's germline CDR1 is SGHNT and CDR2 YENEEA. The CDR3 DNA reads TGTGCCAGCAGCTTAGAGCAGGGTGGGTTCTATAATTCACCCCTCCACTTT. As protein: CASSLEQGGFYNSPLHF.

The rearrangement uses TRBV28 and TRBJ2-7, with 8 positions matching TRBD2. V shed 3 bases, J shed 0 bases, and the junction held 10 bases outside the gene matches. The CDR3 sequence is 17 residues long. Germline CDR1 is MDHEN and CDR2 is SYDVKM. The DNA of the CDR3 is TGTGCCAGCAGTTTCACGGGAGGGCCCAAATTCTCCTACGAGCAGTACTTC. Residues: CASSFTGGPKFSYEQYF.

The chain is built from TRBV7-2 and TRBJ2-3; 8 bases line up with TRBD2. The J segment lost 2 bases and the V segment lost 1 base, leaving 11 bases of the junction unmatched. This CDR3 contains 18 residues. Per the germline V gene, CDR1 is SGHTA and CDR2 is FQGNSA. DNA for the CDR3: TGTGCCAGCAGCTTAGAGGCGGGAGGCCCCCCTCCCACAGATACGCAGTATTTT. Translation: CASSLEAGGPPPTDTQYF.